The 21 T cell receptor beta chains given below trace back to one sample, sequenced in a study of T cell responses to AZD1222 COVID-19 vaccine. Measured with immunoSEQ multiplex PCR; TCRdb has only the in-frame clones, and not every one. The table shows some 84,000 clones, with around 85% occurring only once. Specimen: peripheral blood, collected 28 days after the second AZD1222 dose. The receptors originated from an adult who received the AZD1222 COVID-19 vaccine.

This chain connects TRBV7-9 to TRBJ1-6, with D possibly matching TRBD1 (5 bases). The CDR3 has 17 amino acids. Trimming took 5 bases from V and 0 from J, leaving 14 bases between them. Germline lookup yields CDR1 SEHNR and CDR2 FQNEAQ (reference sequence). The CDR3 nucleotides are TGTGCCAGCAGCCCACCCGGCGGGACCTCCTATAATTCACCCCTCCACTTT. Protein product: CASSPPGGTSYNSPLHF.

The rearrangement joins TRBV20-1 to TRBJ2-4, with D tentatively TRBD2 (6 bases). Germline V lookup: CDR1 DFQATT, CDR2 SNEGSKA (reference sequence). The CDR3 covers 16 residues. V lost 3 bases and J 0 bases, leaving 15 bases between the germline ends. DNA for the CDR3: TGCAGTGCTAGTCAACCGGGACTTTTAGCCAAAAACATTCAGTACTTC. Translating gives CSASQPGLLAKNIQYF.

The rearrangement uses TRBV29-1 and TRBJ2-7; D gene unclear. This CDR3 has 13 amino acids. V was pared by 0 bases and J by 0 bases, with 6 bases between. Germline CDR1 SQVTM, CDR2 ANQGSEA. The CDR3 DNA sequence: TGCAGCGTTGAAGATGACCGCTCCTACGAGCAGTACTTC. Its translation: CSVEDDRSYEQYF.

This chain connects TRBV28 to TRBJ2-2, with D unclear. Germline-derived CDR1 and CDR2 are MDHEN and SYDVKM. V lost 3 bases to trimming and J lost 4 bases, with 12 bases between them. This CDR3 comprises 15 residues. The CDR3 DNA sequence: TGTGCCAGCAGTTTGAGCGTAACGGGCACCGGGGAGCTGTTTTTT. This codes for CASSLSVTGTGELFF.

The CDR3 is CASGRLTGTTDTQYF. The DNA of the CDR3 is TGTGCCAGCGGCCGTCTAACAGGGACCACAGATACGCAGTATTTT. This sequence joins TRBV27 and TRBJ2-3; possibly TRBD1 for D (6 bases). This CDR3 spans 15 amino acids. The germline V and J ends were trimmed by 8 bases and 2 bases, with 17 bases remaining between them. Germline V gives CDR1 MNHEY, CDR2 SMNVEV (reference sequence).

This clone was seen only a few times. The rearrangement links TRBV5-1 to TRBJ1-2; D is unclear. Looked up from germline, CDR1 is SGHRS and CDR2 is YFSETQ. The CDR3 spans 15 residues. V was clipped by 0 bases and J by 2 bases, with 11 bases between them. The CDR3 here is CASSLGVDANYGYTF. In nucleotides, the CDR3 is TGCGCCAGCAGCTTGGGGGTGGACGCAAACTATGGCTACACCTTC.

J is TRBJ2-7 and V is TRBV4-3; 11 nucleotides line up with TRBD1. The V gene end was trimmed by 2 bases and the J gene end by 3 bases; junction bases not matched to a gene: 3. The CDR3 has 15 amino acids. Germline V CDR1 and CDR2: LGHNA, YSLEER. The CDR3 region has the DNA TGCGCCAGCAGCCAAAGCGGGACAGGGGGCTACGAGCAGTACTTC. Translated, it gives CASSQSGTGGYEQYF.

V usage is TRBV29-1 and J usage is TRBJ1-3; 7 positions agree with TRBD1. Losses at the gene ends were 7 bases for V and 0 bases for J; bases not matched to a gene: 6. Germline V gene sequence: CDR1 SQVTM, CDR2 ANQGSEA. This CDR3 contains 14 residues. For the CDR3, the DNA is TGCAGCGCCCAGGGACAGATCTCTGGAAACACCATATATTTT. It is translated as CSAQGQISGNTIYF.

The chain links TRBV5-5 to TRBJ2-7, with D possibly being TRBD1 or TRBD2 (5 bases each). CDR1 is SGHKS, CDR2 YYEKEE, per germline (reference sequence). The CDR3 is 16 amino acids. Trimming removed 0 bases at V and 0 bases at J, with 13 bases between. In DNA, the CDR3 is TGTGCCAGCAGCTTGGCCCCGGGGCCTATCTCCTACGAGCAGTACTTC. It encodes CASSLAPGPISYEQYF.

The V gene is TRBV7-3, the J gene TRBJ2-5; TRBD2 agrees at 8 bases. The V segment lost 4 bases and the J segment 5 bases; nucleotides outside the gene matches: 9. The germline CDR1 and CDR2 sequences are SGHTA and FQGTGA. The CDR3 is made up of 15 amino acids. The CDR3 DNA sequence: TGTGCCAGCAGCTCCCCCGGGGGGGGGTCGGAGACCCAGTACTTC. As protein: CASSSPGGGSETQYF.

CDR3 sequence reads: CASRAREKLFF. The CDR3 nucleotides read TGTGCCAGCAGGGCGAGGGAAAAACTGTTTTTT. The V and J genes are TRBV6-5 and TRBJ1-4; no firm D call. Trimming took off 6 bases at V and 8 bases at J, with 7 bases between the two ends. There are 11 residues in the CDR3. CDR1 and CDR2 from the germline V gene are MNHEY and SVGAGI.

This rearrangement joins TRBV20-1 to TRBJ1-2; no definite D call. CDR1 DFQATT and CDR2 SNEGSKA come from the germline V gene (reference sequence). Deletions cut 3 bases from V and 1 base from J, with 15 bases between. The CDR3 extends over 15 amino acids. This chain's CDR3 is CSASHSGDINYGYTF. The CDR3 region has the DNA TGCAGTGCTAGTCATTCGGGAGACATTAACTATGGCTACACCTTC.

The chain links TRBV7-2 to TRBJ2-5; no clear D. Trimming took off 4 bases at V and 5 bases at J, with 11 bases between the two ends. Germline V gene sequence: CDR1 SGHTA, CDR2 FQGNSA. The CDR3 has 13 amino acids. The CDR3 region has the DNA TGTGCCAGCAGCTACGGCTACATGGAGACCCAGTACTTC. This codes for CASSYGYMETQYF.

Here the CDR3 reads CASSQRTPRDRDSPLHF. CDR3 nucleotide sequence: TGCGCCAGCAGCCAAAGGACCCCCCGGGACCGCGATTCACCCCTCCACTTT. The chain recombines TRBV4-1 with TRBJ1-6; D may be TRBD1 (5 bases). Germline CDR1 reads MGHRA; CDR2 reads YSYEKL. This CDR3 spans 17 amino acids. V was trimmed by 2 bases and J by 8 bases, leaving 19 bases between them.

The V gene is TRBV28, the J gene TRBJ1-6, with no clear D. V gave up 7 bases and J gave up 8 bases, with 18 bases separating them. The CDR3 extends over 15 amino acids. CDR1 and CDR2 (germline): MDHEN, SYDVKM. CDR3 residues: CASTPGLLGDSPLHF. CDR3 sequence (DNA): TGTGCCAGCACCCCCGGTCTCCTCGGGGATTCACCCCTCCACTTT.

V is TRBV6-5 and J is TRBJ1-1, with D possibly being TRBD1 (6 bases). Germline lookup yields CDR1 MNHEY and CDR2 SVGAGI. The length of the CDR3 is 14 residues. The ends were cut back, 6 bases at V and 1 base at J, with 12 bases in the middle. In DNA, the CDR3 is TGTGCCAGCAGCGGTACAGGGTCGAACACTGAAGCTTTCTTT. It yields the protein CASSGTGSNTEAFF.

This clone was observed a few times. V usage is TRBV6-1 and J usage is TRBJ1-2; 10 bases line up with TRBD1. Germline V gives CDR1 MNHNS, CDR2 SASEGT. With V trimmed by 3 bases and J by 3 bases, 7 bases remained unmatched. The CDR3 length is 16 residues. The CDR3 DNA reads as TGTGCCAGCAGTGACCCGGACAGGGGGTTCGACTATGGCTACACCTTC. It codes for CASSDPDRGFDYGYTF.

The chain is built from TRBV25-1 and TRBJ1-5; D call uncertain. The CDR3 is 14 residues long. Germline CDR1 and CDR2: MGHDK and SYGVNS. V shed 4 bases and J shed 2 bases, with 9 bases lying between them. The CDR3 is CASSGPGGNQPQHF. For the CDR3, the DNA is TGTGCCAGCAGTGGGCCCGGGGGCAATCAGCCCCAGCATTTT.

The J gene is TRBJ1-5, the V gene TRBV12-3 or TRBV12-4; D gene uncertain. CDR3 length: 13 amino acids. The V gene lost 2 bases and the J gene lost 5 bases, with 7 bases spanning the gap. CDR3 amino acids: CASSLRSDQPQHF. CDR3 DNA: TGTGCCAGCAGTTTAAGGTCTGATCAGCCCCAGCATTTT.

The sample holds one count of this clone. This chain connects TRBV19 to TRBJ1-3, with TRBD1 matching over 8 bases. With 5 bases clipped from V and 1 base from J, the junction kept 7 bases outside the gene matches. This CDR3 spans 16 amino acids. Germline V gene lookup returns CDR1 LNHDA and CDR2 SQIVND (reference sequence). This CDR3 is CASSVGQGSSGNTIYF. The CDR3, as DNA: TGTGCCAGTAGTGTCGGACAGGGATCTTCTGGAAACACCATATATTTT.

The V gene is TRBV5-1, the J gene TRBJ2-1, with TRBD1 as a possible D gene (6 bases). The CDR3 contains 17 residues. Germline loops: CDR1 SGHRS, CDR2 YFSETQ. Trimming removed 5 bases from V and 0 bases from J, with 18 bases in between. CDR3 loop: CASSSQGPPSSYNEQFF. The CDR3 coding sequence is TGCGCCAGCAGTTCACAGGGTCCCCCAAGCTCCTACAATGAGCAGTTCTTC.